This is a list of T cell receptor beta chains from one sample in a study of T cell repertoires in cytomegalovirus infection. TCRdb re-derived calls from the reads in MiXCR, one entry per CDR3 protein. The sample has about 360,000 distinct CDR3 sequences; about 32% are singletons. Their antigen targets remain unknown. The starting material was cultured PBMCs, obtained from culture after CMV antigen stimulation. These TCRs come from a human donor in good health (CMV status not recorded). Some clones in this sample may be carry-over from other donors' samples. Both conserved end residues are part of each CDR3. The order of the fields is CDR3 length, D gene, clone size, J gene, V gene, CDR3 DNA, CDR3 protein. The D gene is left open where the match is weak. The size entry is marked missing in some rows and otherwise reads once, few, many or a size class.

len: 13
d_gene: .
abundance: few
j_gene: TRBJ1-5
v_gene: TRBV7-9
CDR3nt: TGTGCCAGCACCTCTAATGCAGCCCAGCCCCAGCATTTT
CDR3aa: CASTSNAAQPQHF

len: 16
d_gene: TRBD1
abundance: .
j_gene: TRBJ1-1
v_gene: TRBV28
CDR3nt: TGTGCCAGCAGTTATGACAGGGGGAACATGAACACTGAAGCTTTCTTT
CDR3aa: CASSYDRGNMNTEAFF

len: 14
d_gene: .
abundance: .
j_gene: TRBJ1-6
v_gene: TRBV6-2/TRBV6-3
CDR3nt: TGTGCCAGCAGTTACGGAAGCAGAGACTCACCCCTCCACTTT
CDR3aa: CASSYGSRDSPLHF

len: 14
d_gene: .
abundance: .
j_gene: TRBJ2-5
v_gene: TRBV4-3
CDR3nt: TGCGCCAGCAGCCAAGAGGACAGCAGAGAGACCCAGTACTTC
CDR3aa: CASSQEDSRETQYF

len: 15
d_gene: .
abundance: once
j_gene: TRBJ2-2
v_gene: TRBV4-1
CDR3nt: TGTGCCAGCAGCCAATCAGGGCGGGACACCGGGGAGCTGTTTTTT
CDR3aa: CASSQSGRDTGELFF

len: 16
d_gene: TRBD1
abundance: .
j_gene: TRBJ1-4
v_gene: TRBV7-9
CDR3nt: TGTGCCAGCAGCTTAGCCCAGACAGGGGTTAATGAAAAACTGTTTTTT
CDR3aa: CASSLAQTGVNEKLFF

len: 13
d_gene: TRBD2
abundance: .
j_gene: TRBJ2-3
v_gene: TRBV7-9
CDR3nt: TGTGCCAGCGGGAGGGAAAACAGAGATACGCAGTATTTT
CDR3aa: CASGRENRDTQYF

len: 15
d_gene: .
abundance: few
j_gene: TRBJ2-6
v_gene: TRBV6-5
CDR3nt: TGTGCCAGCAGTTACATCTCCTCTGGGGCCAACGTCCTGACTTTC
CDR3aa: CASSYISSGANVLTF

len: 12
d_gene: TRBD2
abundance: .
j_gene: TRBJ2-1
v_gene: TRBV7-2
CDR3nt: TGTGCCAGCAGCTCAACGGGGGGTGAGCAGTTCTTC
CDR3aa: CASSSTGGEQFF

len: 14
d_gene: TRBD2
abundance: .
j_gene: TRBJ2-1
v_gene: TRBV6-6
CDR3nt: TGTGCCAGCAACACCGGGACTAGAACCACAGGGCAGTTCTTC
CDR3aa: CASNTGTRTTGQFF

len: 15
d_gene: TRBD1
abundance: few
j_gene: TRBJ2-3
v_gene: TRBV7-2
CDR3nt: TGTGCCAGCAGCTTAGGGACAGGGACCACAGATACGCAGTATTTT
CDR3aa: CASSLGTGTTDTQYF

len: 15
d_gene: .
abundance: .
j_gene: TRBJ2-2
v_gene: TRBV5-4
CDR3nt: TGTGCCAGCAGCTTGGCTGCACAGAACACCGGGGAGCTGTTTTTT
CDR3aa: CASSLAAQNTGELFF

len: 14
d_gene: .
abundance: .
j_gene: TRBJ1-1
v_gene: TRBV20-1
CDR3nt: TGCAGTGCTAGAGACCCACGAGCGAACACTGAAGCTTTCTTT
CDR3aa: CSARDPRANTEAFF

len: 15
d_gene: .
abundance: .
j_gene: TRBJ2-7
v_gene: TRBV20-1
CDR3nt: TGCAGTGCTAGAGATCCAGCGTCCTACTCCTACGAGCAGTACTTC
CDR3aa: CSARDPASYSYEQYF

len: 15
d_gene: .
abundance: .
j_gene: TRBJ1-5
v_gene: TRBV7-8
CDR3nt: TGTGCCAGCACCGACGGGCGACAGTTCCCTAAGCCCCAGCATTTT
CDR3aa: CASTDGRQFPKPQHF

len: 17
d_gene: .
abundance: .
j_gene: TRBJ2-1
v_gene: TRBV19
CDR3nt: TGTGCCAGTAGCCCCCCGGCGGGCAGGAGCTCCTACAATGAGCAGTTCTTC
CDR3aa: CASSPPAGRSSYNEQFF

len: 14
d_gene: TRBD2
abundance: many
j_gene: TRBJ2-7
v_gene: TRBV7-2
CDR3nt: TGTGCCAGCAGTGGACTAGCGAGGACATACGAGCAGTACTTC
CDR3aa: CASSGLARTYEQYF

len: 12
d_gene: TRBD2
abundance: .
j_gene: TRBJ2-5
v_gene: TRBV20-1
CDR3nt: TGCAGTGAAGGCGGGAGGGGAGAGACCCAGTACTTC
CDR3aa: CSEGGRGETQYF

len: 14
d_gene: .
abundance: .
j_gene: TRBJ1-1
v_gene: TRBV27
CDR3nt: TGTGCCAGCAGTTTGGTCCCAGGAGTATCTGAAGCTTTCTTT
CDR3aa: CASSLVPGVSEAFF

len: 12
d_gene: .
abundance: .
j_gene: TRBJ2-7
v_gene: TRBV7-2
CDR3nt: TGTGCCAGCAGCTTAACATGGTACGAGCAGTACTTC
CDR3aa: CASSLTWYEQYF

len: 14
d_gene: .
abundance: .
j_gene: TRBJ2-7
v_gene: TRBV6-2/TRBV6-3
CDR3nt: TGTGCCAGCAGTTACGATACCTCCGCAGACGAGCAGTACTTC
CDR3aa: CASSYDTSADEQYF

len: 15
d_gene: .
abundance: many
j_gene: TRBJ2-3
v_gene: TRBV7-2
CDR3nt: TGTGCCAGCAGCGGAGGGGGTCGCTACACAGATACGCAGTATTTT
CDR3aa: CASSGGGRYTDTQYF

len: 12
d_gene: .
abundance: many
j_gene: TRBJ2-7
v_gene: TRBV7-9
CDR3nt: TGTGCCAGCAGCTCGCTCTCCTACGAGCAGTACTTC
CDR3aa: CASSSLSYEQYF